Below, one T cell receptor (beta chain) is given with its context. This record belongs to a study of PD-L1 blockade in urothelial cancer. As for the study in general: Patients began atezolizumab, 1,200 mg intravenously every 3 weeks, in the mid-2010s.

Method: immunoSEQ multiplex PCR; TCRdb's copy keeps in-frame clones and lacks some. The data contain 120,000 or so clones, about 82% of them singletons. The time point here: peripheral blood 6 weeks after treatment start. Sampling of each patient yielded between 1 and 8 specimens, collected pretreatment and on-treatment. The sequence was collected from a man in his forties or fifties with urothelial cancer. The specimen was PBMCs, collected around atezolizumab (anti-PD-L1) treatment.

The CDR3, as DNA: TGCGCCAGCAGCTTGGAGGGACACTCGCGGGAGGCCAATGAGCAGTTCTTC. Translation gives CASSLEGHSREANEQFF. The chain uses TRBV5-1 and TRBJ2-1; 8 positions agree with TRBD2. The junction had 11 bases not matched to a gene; V was cut back by 0 bases and J by 6 bases. The CDR3 is made up of 17 amino acids. Germline CDR1 reads SGHRS; CDR2 reads YFSETQ.